This T cell receptor (beta chain) was profiled in a study of blood T cell repertoires in COVID-19. Under the authors' procedure: Amplification of reference gene primers was used by the study to estimate nucleated cell counts. Clones were read by immunoSEQ multiplex PCR, and TCRdb kept only the in-frame ones, dropping some. V, J and clone size were drawn from that table, and D and trimming were deduced from the DNA. The sample contains over 200,000 clones, around 90% of which appear only once. V was trimmed by 2 bases and J by 5 bases, leaving 12 bases between them. CDR1 and CDR2 (germline): ENHRY, SYGVKD. The CDR3 totals 14 residues.

This clonotype was obtained from a man aged 25-45 years who had been exposed to COVID-19. The V call is TRBV10-3, the J call TRBJ2-5, with D maybe TRBD2 (6 bases). The sample consisted of PBMCs or T cells enriched from blood (not recorded which). CDR3 nucleotide sequence: TGTGCCATCAGTGAGGAGACTAGTTTGGAGACCCAGTACTTC. Translating gives CAISEETSLETQYF.